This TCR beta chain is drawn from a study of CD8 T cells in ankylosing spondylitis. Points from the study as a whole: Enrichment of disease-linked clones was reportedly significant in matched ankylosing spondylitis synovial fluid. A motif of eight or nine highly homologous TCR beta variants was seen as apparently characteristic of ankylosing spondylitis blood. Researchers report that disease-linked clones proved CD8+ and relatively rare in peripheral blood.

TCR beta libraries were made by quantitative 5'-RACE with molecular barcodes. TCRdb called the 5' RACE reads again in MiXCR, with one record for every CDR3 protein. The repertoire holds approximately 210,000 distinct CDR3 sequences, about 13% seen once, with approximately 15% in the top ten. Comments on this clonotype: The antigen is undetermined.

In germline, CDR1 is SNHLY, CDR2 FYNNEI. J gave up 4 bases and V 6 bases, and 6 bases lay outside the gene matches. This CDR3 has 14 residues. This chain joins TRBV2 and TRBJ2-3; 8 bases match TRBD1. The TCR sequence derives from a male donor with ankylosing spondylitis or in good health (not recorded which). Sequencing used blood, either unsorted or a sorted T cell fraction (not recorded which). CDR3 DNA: TGTGCCAGCAGAGTCGGACAGGGTGCAGATACGCAGTATTTT. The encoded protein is CASRVGQGADTQYF.